The rows below give T cell receptor beta chains drawn from one sample of a study of T cells after posttransplantation cyclophosphamide. Repertoires were generated with immunoSEQ multiplex PCR, while TCRdb's copy carries only in-frame clones and drops some. This table holds about 30,000 clones with no singletons; the top ten claim approximately 4.3%. The sequenced material came from PBMCs. These receptor sequences come from a woman in her twenties or thirties in good health and a related stem cell transplant donor. CDR3s include the opening cysteine and the closing phenylalanine or tryptophan. D genes are given only for firm matches. Rows give clone size only sometimes, using once, few, many, or a class for an expanded clone.

length: 12; D: .; J: TRBJ1-3; size: many; V: TRBV6-6; DNA: TGTGCCAGCAGTCCTTCTGGAAACACCATATATTTT; CDR3: CASSPSGNTIYF
length: 16; D: TRBD1; J: TRBJ1-1; size: many; V: TRBV12-3/TRBV12-4; DNA: TGTGCCAGCAGTTTACAGGGGACAGCCCCGGTTGAATGGGCTTTCTTT; CDR3: CASSLQGTAPVEWAFF
length: 11; D: .; J: TRBJ1-1; size: many; V: TRBV5-1; DNA: TGCGCCAGCAGCTTAGGAGGGCAAGCTTTCTTT; CDR3: CASSLGGQAFF
length: 14; D: TRBD1; J: TRBJ2-7; size: many; V: TRBV6-6; DNA: TGTGCCAGCAGTTTCCGGGACAGGGGCTACGAGCAGTACTTC; CDR3: CASSFRDRGYEQYF
length: 16; D: TRBD1; J: TRBJ2-5; size: .; V: TRBV5-1; DNA: TGCGCCAGCAGCTTGGCCGATTGGACAGGGGCAGAGACCCAGTACTTC; CDR3: CASSLADWTGAETQYF
length: 16; D: .; J: TRBJ2-4; size: few; V: TRBV18; DNA: TGTGCCAGCTCACCATTTAACAAGTCGGCCAAAAACATTCAGTACTTC; CDR3: CASSPFNKSAKNIQYF
length: 16; D: .; J: TRBJ2-5; size: few; V: TRBV5-1; DNA: TGCGCCAGCAGCCTATACCCACAGGGTCTCCAAGAGACCCAGTACTTC; CDR3: CASSLYPQGLQETQYF
length: 13; D: .; J: TRBJ2-3; size: few; V: TRBV12-3/TRBV12-4; DNA: TGTGCCAGCAGTTTCGGTTACACAGATACGCAGTATTTT; CDR3: CASSFGYTDTQYF
length: 15; D: TRBD1; J: TRBJ2-1; size: many; V: TRBV2; DNA: TGTGCCAGCAGTTTTGACAGGGGACCCTACAATGAGCAGTTCTTC; CDR3: CASSFDRGPYNEQFF
length: 14; D: TRBD1; J: TRBJ2-7; size: many; V: TRBV6-2/TRBV6-3; DNA: TGTGCCAGCAGAAGGGGACAGGGGGCGTACGAGCAGTACTTC; CDR3: CASRRGQGAYEQYF
length: 16; D: .; J: TRBJ2-5; size: .; V: TRBV5-1; DNA: TGCGCCAGCAGCTACTCGGGTGCGACGTTCGAAGAGACCCAGTACTTC; CDR3: CASSYSGATFEETQYF
length: 14; D: TRBD1; J: TRBJ1-1; size: few; V: TRBV5-8; DNA: TGTGCCAGCAGCCACAGGGGAAAACGCCCTGAAGCTTTCTTT; CDR3: CASSHRGKRPEAFF
length: 13; D: .; J: TRBJ1-1; size: many; V: TRBV18; DNA: TGTGCCAGCTCACCGTCAGGAGGGGGTGAAGCTTTCTTT; CDR3: CASSPSGGGEAFF
length: 14; D: TRBD1; J: TRBJ1-1; size: many; V: TRBV13; DNA: TGTGCCAGCAGCCCCACAGGGGGTTACACTGAAGCTTTCTTT; CDR3: CASSPTGGYTEAFF
length: 15; D: .; J: TRBJ1-5; size: many; V: TRBV10-3; DNA: TGTGCCATCAGTGAGTCGCGGGGGGAGGGGCAGCCCCAGCATTTT; CDR3: CAISESRGEGQPQHF
length: 12; D: TRBD1; J: TRBJ1-2; size: few; V: TRBV30; DNA: TGTGCCTGGAGCCGGGACAGGGCTGGCTACACCTTC; CDR3: CAWSRDRAGYTF
length: 15; D: .; J: TRBJ2-3; size: many; V: TRBV4-3; DNA: TGCGCCAGCAGCCCCCAGGGAATAGGCACAGATACGCAGTATTTT; CDR3: CASSPQGIGTDTQYF
length: 16; D: .; J: TRBJ1-2; size: .; V: TRBV5-4; DNA: TGTGCCAGCAGCGCCCCGAGAACAGGTGATAACTATGGCTACACCTTC; CDR3: CASSAPRTGDNYGYTF
length: 14; D: TRBD1; J: TRBJ1-1; size: many; V: TRBV6-5; DNA: TGTGCCAGCAGTTACTCAGGGACAGGGAGAGAAGCTTTCTTT; CDR3: CASSYSGTGREAFF
length: 14; D: TRBD1; J: TRBJ1-5; size: many; V: TRBV19; DNA: TGTGCCAGTAGTACTGGGACAGACGCTCAGCCCCAGCATTTT; CDR3: CASSTGTDAQPQHF
length: 14; D: TRBD1; J: TRBJ1-6; size: many; V: TRBV7-2; DNA: TGTGCCAGCAGGATGACAGGGGTGCATTCACCCCTCCACTTT; CDR3: CASRMTGVHSPLHF
length: 14; D: .; J: TRBJ1-2; size: few; V: TRBV29-1; DNA: TGCAGCCAAACAGGGCCAGGGTCTAACTATGGCTACACCTTC; CDR3: CSQTGPGSNYGYTF
length: 17; D: .; J: TRBJ1-3; size: many; V: TRBV4-1; DNA: TGCGCCAGCAGCCAAGAATGGCCGGGGATTGCAGGAAACACCATATATTTT; CDR3: CASSQEWPGIAGNTIYF
length: 13; D: .; J: TRBJ2-5; size: .; V: TRBV2; DNA: TGTGCCAGCAGTGTGACTAGACAAGAGACCCAGTACTTC; CDR3: CASSVTRQETQYF
length: 15; D: .; J: TRBJ2-1; size: many; V: TRBV7-7; DNA: TGTGCCAGCAGCCCCCGTGGAGGGGGGGCTAATGAGCAGTTCTTC; CDR3: CASSPRGGGANEQFF
length: 14; D: TRBD1; J: TRBJ1-4; size: many; V: TRBV7-9; DNA: TGTGCCAGCAGCTTCCGGGACAGGGGTGAAAAACTGTTTTTT; CDR3: CASSFRDRGEKLFF
length: 18; D: TRBD1; J: TRBJ2-7; size: few; V: TRBV23-1; DNA: TGCGCCAGCAGTCCTGACCTTCGGGGACAGGGGGACGCCTACGAGCAGTACTTC; CDR3: CASSPDLRGQGDAYEQYF
length: 11; D: .; J: TRBJ2-7; size: many; V: TRBV6-2/TRBV6-3; DNA: TGTGCCAGCAGTTTCACCGGGGAGCAGTACTTC; CDR3: CASSFTGEQYF
length: 14; D: .; J: TRBJ2-3; size: many; V: TRBV7-9; DNA: TGTGCCAGCAGCTTATACTTACCCACAGATACGCAGTATTTT; CDR3: CASSLYLPTDTQYF
length: 19; D: TRBD1; J: TRBJ2-1; size: many; V: TRBV5-4; DNA: TGTGCCAGCAGCTTGGGATCGGACAGGGGAGGGGGAATCGGTAGTGAGCAGTTCTTC; CDR3: CASSLGSDRGGGIGSEQFF
length: 10; D: .; J: TRBJ2-5; size: few; V: TRBV29-1; DNA: TGCAGCGGCGGGGAAGAGACCCAGTACTTC; CDR3: CSGGEETQYF
length: 18; D: TRBD1; J: TRBJ2-7; size: many; V: TRBV5-1; DNA: TGCGCCAGCAGCCTTCCACGTTCACCGGGACAGGGGAGCTACGAGCAGTACTTC; CDR3: CASSLPRSPGQGSYEQYF
length: 12; D: TRBD1; J: TRBJ1-5; size: few; V: TRBV2; DNA: TGTGCCAGCAGTCGACAGGGACAGCCCCAGCATTTT; CDR3: CASSRQGQPQHF
length: 14; D: TRBD1; J: TRBJ2-1; size: many; V: TRBV2; DNA: TGTGCCAGCGGGGCGAGGACAGGTTACGATGAGCAGTTCTTC; CDR3: CASGARTGYDEQFF
length: 14; D: TRBD2; J: TRBJ2-3; size: many; V: TRBV5-1; DNA: TGCGCCAGCAGCGCGGGACTATCTCCGGATACGCAGTATTTT; CDR3: CASSAGLSPDTQYF
length: 14; D: TRBD2; J: TRBJ2-1; size: many; V: TRBV2; DNA: TGTGCCAGCAGTTGGACGGGGGGGCGCAATGAGCAGTTCTTC; CDR3: CASSWTGGRNEQFF
length: 16; D: .; J: TRBJ1-2; size: many; V: TRBV12-3/TRBV12-4; DNA: TGTGCCAGCAGTTTAAGGGGAGGAGTAGACCCCTATGGCTACACCTTC; CDR3: CASSLRGGVDPYGYTF
length: 12; D: .; J: TRBJ1-2; size: .; V: TRBV6-5; DNA: TGTGCCAGCAGTTACAAAGGCTATGGCTACACCTTC; CDR3: CASSYKGYGYTF
length: 15; D: TRBD1; J: TRBJ1-1; size: many; V: TRBV4-3; DNA: TGCGCCAGCAGCCAAGATGACAGGGGAGGGACTGAAGCTTTCTTT; CDR3: CASSQDDRGGTEAFF
length: 17; D: TRBD1; J: TRBJ2-6; size: many; V: TRBV19; DNA: TGTGCCAGTAGTCTTCGGACAGGGTTGGGTGGGGCCAACGTCCTGACTTTC; CDR3: CASSLRTGLGGANVLTF
length: 16; D: .; J: TRBJ1-4; size: many; V: TRBV12-5; DNA: TGTGCTAGTGGTTTGGGCGGAGGAGTAACTAATGAAAAACTGTTTTTT; CDR3: CASGLGGGVTNEKLFF
length: 16; D: .; J: TRBJ2-2; size: few; V: TRBV4-1; DNA: TGCGCCAGCAGACCTCGGACAGAAACGAACACCGGGGAGCTGTTTTTT; CDR3: CASRPRTETNTGELFF
length: 16; D: .; J: TRBJ1-1; size: many; V: TRBV9; DNA: TGTGCCAGCAGTCCTACTACGGGGACACCGAACACTGAAGCTTTCTTT; CDR3: CASSPTTGTPNTEAFF
length: 13; D: .; J: TRBJ2-5; size: .; V: TRBV7-9; DNA: TGTGCCAGCAGCTTAGTTCCTGCGGAGACCCAGTACTTC; CDR3: CASSLVPAETQYF
length: 13; D: .; J: TRBJ1-2; size: many; V: TRBV28; DNA: TGTGCCAGCACCATCGCATGGGGGCGTGGCTACACCTTC; CDR3: CASTIAWGRGYTF
length: 15; D: TRBD2; J: TRBJ2-1; size: many; V: TRBV10-1; DNA: TGCGCCAGCAGTGACCTAGCGGGGGGTCACAATGAGCAGTTCTTC; CDR3: CASSDLAGGHNEQFF
length: 13; D: .; J: TRBJ1-6; size: few; V: TRBV30; DNA: TGTGCCTGGACAGGGGCAGGAATTTCACCCCTCCACTTT; CDR3: CAWTGAGISPLHF
length: 16; D: TRBD2; J: TRBJ2-3; size: many; V: TRBV7-2; DNA: TGTGCCAGCAGCTTCTCGGGACTAGCGGGGGTGGATACGCAGTATTTT; CDR3: CASSFSGLAGVDTQYF
length: 15; D: TRBD2; J: TRBJ2-1; size: many; V: TRBV18; DNA: TGTGCCAGCTCACCCGAGCGGGGGGTGTACAATGAGCAGTTCTTC; CDR3: CASSPERGVYNEQFF
length: 16; D: TRBD1; J: TRBJ2-7; size: many; V: TRBV19; DNA: TGTGCCAGTAGTGCAGGACAGGGGCTGGGGGCCTACGAGCAGTACTTC; CDR3: CASSAGQGLGAYEQYF
length: 15; D: .; J: TRBJ1-4; size: many; V: TRBV12-3/TRBV12-4; DNA: TGTGCCAGCAGTTTGACAGAGGCAACTAATGAAAAACTGTTTTTT; CDR3: CASSLTEATNEKLFF
length: 15; D: .; J: TRBJ1-2; size: many; V: TRBV11-3; DNA: TGTGCCACTTGGGCCGGACAGCCTCCTTCCTATGGCTACACCTTC; CDR3: CATWAGQPPSYGYTF
length: 15; D: .; J: TRBJ2-7; size: .; V: TRBV12-3/TRBV12-4; DNA: TGTGCCAGCAGTGGGGACAACAGTACCTCCTACGAGCAGTACTTC; CDR3: CASSGDNSTSYEQYF
length: 13; D: TRBD1; J: TRBJ1-1; size: many; V: TRBV5-4; DNA: TGTGCCAGCAGGGTCGACAGGGGGTATGAAGCTTTCTTT; CDR3: CASRVDRGYEAFF
length: 16; D: .; J: TRBJ2-1; size: many; V: TRBV11-2; DNA: TGTGCCAGCAGCGCCCCGGACTATTACGGTACAAATGAGCAGTTCTTC; CDR3: CASSAPDYYGTNEQFF
length: 16; D: TRBD1; J: TRBJ1-5; size: many; V: TRBV12-3/TRBV12-4; DNA: TGTGCCAGCAGCCAGGACAGGGTGTTTAACAATCAGCCCCAGCATTTT; CDR3: CASSQDRVFNNQPQHF
length: 15; D: .; J: TRBJ2-3; size: .; V: TRBV9; DNA: TGTGCCAGCAGCCCACGCTCAGTTGATCAGAATACGCAGTATTTT; CDR3: CASSPRSVDQNTQYF
length: 14; D: TRBD2; J: TRBJ2-7; size: few; V: TRBV29-1; DNA: TGCAGCGTTGCTGGCGGGGGAAGCTCCTACGAGCAGTACTTC; CDR3: CSVAGGGSSYEQYF
length: 13; D: .; J: TRBJ1-2; size: many; V: TRBV10-1; DNA: TGCGCCAGCAGCTCCTCAGGGCAATATGGCTACACCTTC; CDR3: CASSSSGQYGYTF